This T cell receptor (beta chain) was retrieved from a study of T cell changes during pregnancy in multiple sclerosis. V shed 3 bases and J 4 bases; nucleotides not matched to a gene: 12. The CDR3 extends over 16 amino acids. Germline CDR1 reads SGHDT; CDR2 reads YYEEEE. This table comes from immunoSEQ multiplex PCR, and its TCRdb copy is limited to in-frame clones, with some not included. The repertoire holds tens of thousands of clones, with around 90% as singletons. The sample here was CD8+ T cells from peripheral blood mononuclear cells, taken after pregnancy. The gene calls are TRBV5-6 and TRBJ1-2; 7 nucleotides align to TRBD1. The receptor's source is a female donor with multiple sclerosis, enrolled in a pregnancy study. The CDR3 region has the DNA TGTGCCAGCAGCTCCGGGACCGGGACAGACTTCTATGGCTACACCTTC. Translation gives CASSSGTGTDFYGYTF.